The 21 T cell receptor beta chains below all came from one sample that was sequenced in a study of cytomegalovirus exposure and HLA in healthy donors. Here immunoSEQ multiplex PCR was the method, and the copy in TCRdb shows in-frame clones only, minus some. The sample comprises around 150,000 clones, just under 85% of which are singletons, and 25% to 30% rests with the top ten. The sample comprised PBMCs. The origin of the receptors is a man aged 30-40 years in good health and CMV-seropositive.

This chain joins TRBV5-1 and TRBJ2-1, with D possibly TRBD1 on 6 matching bases. The CDR3 has 15 amino acids. Trimming removed 5 bases from V and 3 bases from J, with 15 bases in between. Germline CDR1 and CDR2: SGHRS and YFSETQ. The CDR3 reads CASRLQGSDYNEQFF. The CDR3 DNA reads as TGCGCCAGCAGGCTCCAGGGGAGTGACTACAATGAGCAGTTCTTC.

V usage is TRBV6-6 and J usage is TRBJ2-1, with D possibly matching TRBD1 (6 bases). The CDR3 spans 14 residues. Trimming pared 4 bases from V and 7 bases from J, leaving 14 bases between. Germline CDR1 reads MNHNY; CDR2 reads SVGAGI (reference sequence). In nucleotides, the CDR3 is TGTGCCAGCAGTTCCACGGACAGACATAATGAGCAGTTCTTC. Translation: CASSSTDRHNEQFF.

This chain joins TRBV5-4 and TRBJ2-7; TRBD2 aligns across 14 bases. This CDR3 has 17 amino acids. V shed 4 bases and J 1 base; nucleotides not matched to a gene: 7. CDR1 SGHNT and CDR2 YYREEE come from the germline V gene (reference sequence). The CDR3 nucleotides read TGTGCCAGCAGCCCGGGACTAGCGGGAGAGGTGTCCTACGAGCAGTACTTC. The encoded protein is CASSPGLAGEVSYEQYF.

The rearrangement links TRBV6-5 to TRBJ2-5; perhaps TRBD1 as D (6 bases). Trimming took off 3 bases at V and 5 bases at J, with 16 bases between the two ends. CDR1 and CDR2 from the germline V gene are MNHEY and SVGAGI. This CDR3 region has 15 residues. The CDR3 protein is CASSYRSGEYETQYF. CDR3 in DNA: TGTGCCAGCAGTTATCGCTCAGGGGAGTATGAGACCCAGTACTTC.

This clone was observed a single time. The chain is built from TRBV7-8 and TRBJ2-3; 8 bases are shared with TRBD1. CDR3 length equals 15 residues. Germline CDR1 SGHVS, CDR2 FQNEAQ. V trimming: 0 bases; J trimming: 5 bases; junction bases outside the gene matches: 4. The CDR3 nucleotides read TGTGCCAGCAGCTTAGCCAGGGGGCAGGTAGATACGCAGTATTTT. It codes for CASSLARGQVDTQYF.

The rearrangement joins TRBV25-1 to TRBJ1-2; tentative D call: TRBD1 (6 bases). The CDR3 runs to 15 residues. The V end was cut by 1 base, the J end by 5 bases, with 14 bases between. Germline V CDR1 and CDR2: MGHDK, SYGVNS. CDR3 bases: TGTGCCAGCAGTGAATCGCTAGGGGGGGCTTATGGCTACACCTTC. Its translation is CASSESLGGAYGYTF.

This chain joins TRBV5-5 and TRBJ2-7; tentatively, D is TRBD2 (6 bases). The germline CDR1 and CDR2 sequences are SGHKS and YYEKEE (reference sequence). V was shortened by 2 bases and J by 6 bases, with 12 bases between the two germline ends. The CDR3 extends over 13 amino acids. The CDR3 reads CASSFSRAGEQYF. CDR3 nucleotides: TGTGCCAGCAGCTTCAGTAGAGCGGGCGAGCAGTACTTC.

This chain joins TRBV10-3 and TRBJ2-5; a weak D match, TRBD2 (6 bases). Looked up from germline, CDR1 is ENHRY and CDR2 is SYGVKD. The CDR3 has 13 amino acids. The germline V and J ends were trimmed by 4 bases and 7 bases, with 13 bases remaining between them. The CDR3 nucleotides are TGTGCCATCAGTGGGGGGGATCTTGGGACCCAGTACTTC. This gives the protein CAISGGDLGTQYF.

V usage is TRBV27 and J usage is TRBJ2-7; 16 nucleotides align to TRBD2. The germline V gene has CDR1 MNHEY and CDR2 SMNVEV (reference sequence). V dropped 6 bases and J dropped 0; count of bases not matched to a gene: 8. The CDR3 sequence is 18 residues long. CDR3 nucleotide sequence: TGTGCCAGCAGCCCTGGGACTAGCGGGAGGGTAGGCTCCTACGAGCAGTACTTC. Residues: CASSPGTSGRVGSYEQYF.

By share, this clone ranks as large. CDR3 in DNA: TGTGCCAGCAGCTTAGCGCAGGGCAGCCGACTTTCCTACGAGCAGTACTTC. It codes for CASSLAQGSRLSYEQYF. The chain employs TRBV7-2 and TRBJ2-7, with TRBD1 as a possible D gene (5 bases). CDR1 is SGHTA, CDR2 FQGNSA, per germline. The CDR3 sequence is 17 residues long. The ends were cut back, 0 bases at V and 1 base at J, with 16 bases in the middle. The full variable domain, in which reference TRBV7-2 and TRBJ2-7 provide the parts outside the CDR3, is GAGVSQSPSNKVTEKGKDVELRCDPISGHTALYWYRQSLGQGLEFLIYFQGNSAPDKSGLPSDRFSAERTGGSVSTLTIQRTQQEDSAVYLCASSLAQGSRLSYEQYFGPGTRLTVT.

V is TRBV6-6 and J is TRBJ2-7; 10 nucleotides align to TRBD2. CDR3 length equals 15 residues. The J segment lost 4 bases and the V segment lost 4 bases, leaving 7 bases of the junction unmatched. Germline loops: CDR1 MNHNY, CDR2 SVGAGI (reference sequence). The CDR3 region is CASSSVTSGWYEQYF. For the CDR3, the DNA is TGTGCCAGCAGTTCGGTGACTAGCGGGTGGTACGAGCAGTACTTC.

This clone has a handful of counts. The chain links TRBV2 to TRBJ1-5; no clear D gene. Deletions cut 6 bases from V and 4 bases from J, with 16 bases between. The CDR3 is made up of 15 amino acids. Germline V gives CDR1 SNHLY, CDR2 FYNNEI. The CDR3 DNA is TGTGCCAGCAGCCAAGCGGTGATTAGAAATCAGCCCCAGCATTTT. Its translation is CASSQAVIRNQPQHF.

The chain has TRBV30 and TRBJ2-2; tentatively, D is TRBD2 (6 bases). The germline CDR1 and CDR2 sequences are GTSNPN and SVGIG (reference sequence). V lost 4 bases to trimming and J lost 1 base, with 16 bases between them. There are 16 residues in the CDR3. CDR3 in DNA: TGTGCCTGGAATTATGACGGGACTGGGAACACCGGGGAGCTGTTTTTT. Translation gives CAWNYDGTGNTGELFF.

This chain links TRBV7-2 with TRBJ1-4; no definite D call. Germline V gene data show CDR1 as SGHTA and CDR2 as FQGNSA. The CDR3 length is 15 residues. V lost 5 bases and J 8 bases, leaving 18 bases between the germline ends. The CDR3 here is CASSARRGGGEKLFF. The CDR3 DNA reads as TGTGCCAGCAGCGCACGACGAGGAGGTGGAGAAAAACTGTTTTTT.

The chain joins TRBV6-1 to TRBJ1-4; 10 bases agree with TRBD1. The CDR3 extends over 14 amino acids. J gave up 5 bases and V 11 bases, and 8 bases lay outside the gene matches. Germline V CDR1 and CDR2: MNHNS, SASEGT. The DNA of the CDR3 is TGTGCCGGATTACGACAGGGGGCCAATGAAAAACTGTTTTTT. Its protein product is CAGLRQGANEKLFF.

The chain joins TRBV6-1 to TRBJ1-2; D gene uncertain. The CDR3 totals 11 residues. Germline CDR1 MNHNS, CDR2 SASEGT. Trimming removed 6 bases from V and 3 bases from J, with 5 bases in between. The CDR3 sequence: CASRPDYGYTF. The CDR3 nucleotides read TGTGCCAGCAGGCCGGACTATGGCTACACCTTC.

The gene calls are TRBV5-1 and TRBJ1-1, with D possibly being TRBD1 (5 bases). This CDR3 is built from 15 residues. The V end was cut by 1 base, the J end by 3 bases, with 13 bases between. Germline V gene sequence: CDR1 SGHRS, CDR2 YFSETQ. In DNA, the CDR3 is TGCGCCAGCAGCTTGACAGCAGGAGGGGACACTGAAGCTTTCTTT. Protein product: CASSLTAGGDTEAFF.

The V call is TRBV10-3, the J call TRBJ2-1; perhaps TRBD2 as D (5 bases). V shed 7 bases and J shed 4 bases, with 14 bases lying between them. The CDR3 consists of 14 residues. Germline V gene data show CDR1 as ENHRY and CDR2 as SYGVKD. CDR3 in DNA: TGTGCCATCATGCTGGACTCCCAGTACAATGAGCAGTTCTTC. It yields the protein CAIMLDSQYNEQFF.

The chain joins TRBV7-9 to TRBJ2-1; 11 nucleotides line up with TRBD1. Germline values: CDR1 SEHNR, CDR2 FQNEAQ (reference sequence). This CDR3 is 12 amino acids long. The V gene end was trimmed by 5 bases and the J gene end by 15 bases; junction bases not matched to a gene: 6. DNA of the CDR3: TGTGCCAGCAGCCTTGGACAGGGGGCTCGGTTCTTC. The encoded protein is CASSLGQGARFF.

This clone was detected only a few times. The V gene is TRBV10-3, the J gene TRBJ1-2; D is ambiguous. CDR3 length: 11 amino acids. CDR1 is ENHRY and CDR2 is SYGVKD in the germline V gene. V gave up 2 bases and J gave up 7 bases, with 5 bases separating them. For the CDR3, the DNA is TGTGCCATCAGTGAGAACAGTGGCTACACCTTC. Amino acid sequence: CAISENSGYTF.

The rearrangement joins TRBV27 to TRBJ2-4, with a weak D call TRBD1 (6 bases). Germline assignment: CDR1 MNHEY and CDR2 SMNVEV (reference sequence). The CDR3 runs 16 residues. Trimming took 4 bases from V and 0 from J, leaving 13 bases between them. The CDR3 bases are TGTGCCAGCAGTTCCTTAGGGACAATAGCCAAAAACATTCAGTACTTC. This gives the protein CASSSLGTIAKNIQYF.